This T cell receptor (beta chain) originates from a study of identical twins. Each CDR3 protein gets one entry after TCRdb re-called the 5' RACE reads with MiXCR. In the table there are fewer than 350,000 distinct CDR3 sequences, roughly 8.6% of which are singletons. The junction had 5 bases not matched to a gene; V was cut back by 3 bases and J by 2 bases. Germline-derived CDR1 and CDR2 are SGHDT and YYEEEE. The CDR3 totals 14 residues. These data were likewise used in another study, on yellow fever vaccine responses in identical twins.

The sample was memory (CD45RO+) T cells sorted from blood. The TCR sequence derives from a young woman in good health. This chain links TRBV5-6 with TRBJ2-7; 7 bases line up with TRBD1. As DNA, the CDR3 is TGTGCCAGCAGCTCCATGACAGGGCCCTACGAGCAGTACGTC. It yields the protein CASSSMTGPYEQYV.